This TCR beta chain was observed in a study of long-term antiretroviral therapy in people with HIV (dated by TCRdb to the early 2020s). Some background on the complete study: Collection of the earliest samples took place about a decade ahead of the 2015 WHO recommendation for immediate ART, at a time when ART was typically delayed until CD4 counts fell. Among the 30 to 35 participants with HIV, eleven were female. From 25 to 30 adults with confirmed HIV infection, the cohort provided 192 cryopreserved PBMC samples, gathered serially across a mean of about six years (range 1-12). No cross-contamination during QIAcube processing was seen in test extractions of a monoclonal T-cell line run alongside a few dozen polyclonal samples. This retrospective serial study examined whether starting ART and sustained HIV suppression were associated with changes in the composition and diversity of the TRB repertoire in peripheral blood. Broader findings and caveats from the paper: Expanded TRB clones identified before ART initiation dominated the repertoire at all time points, although this dominance fluctuated and declined in many PLHIV after ART. The samples span the years 2004 to 2017, and the ART regimens used may be less effective than current regimens. CDR3 length ranges in HIV repertoires were narrower than in controls, and network structure suggested an antigen-experienced repertoire with only a slight naive shift after ART. Because PBMC availability was limited, only the TCR beta chain was sequenced, with no alpha chain pairing. ART initiation was associated with a significant increase in TRB diversity, but diversity stayed significantly below transplant donor controls even after long-term ART. Because pre-ART samples had limited cell numbers, profiling was done on unsorted PBMC rather than on sorted CD4+ and CD8+ T cells. Inferences about post-ART repertoire changes were limited because no data were available on ART adherence, viral resistance or therapy changes.

For this clone: The clone's antigen remains unknown. Base quality data are lacking; no much larger clone is found one base away.

The immunoSEQ hsTCRB v3.0 assay was used at survey level resolution to sequence the TRB variable region. The target sequencing depth for TRB was about 40,000-55,000 T-cell genomes per sample. TRB libraries were pooled and sequenced on an Illumina MiSeq using a v3 150-cycle kit. In the original analysis: Repertoire analysis was run in R within a reproducible Nextflow workflow that covered QC, data transformation and analysis. LymphoSeq2, an R package for exploring AIRR-Seq data, was used to implement the custom analyses. A handful of samples that produced fewer than 5000 total TRB sequences were removed, so about 200 HIV repertoires were analyzed. Among the approximately 180 retained HIV repertoires, 55 to 60 were collected before ART initiation and approximately 130 were collected after ART initiation. Each repertoire was downsampled to 5000 TRB nucleotide sequences, and summary statistics were averaged across 100 downsampling iterations. The analysis kept only TRB sequences whose CDR3 regions were at least seven amino acids long. Diversity was assessed using a clonality score derived from Shannon entropy and using the Gini coefficient. In the repertoire networks, any two of the top 5000 CDR3 amino acid sequences were linked whenever the two sequences differed by an edit distance of one. For TRB CDR3 amino acid sequences, GLIPH2 was used to predict antigen specificity groups and MHC restriction. To flag known CMV, EBV, HIV or tissue antigen associations, CDR3 amino acid sequences were matched against VDJdb and McPAS-TCR. Pre-ART, post-ART and control groups were compared with Wilcoxon signed-rank tests and Holm-Bonferroni correction. TCRdb limited this immuneACCESS table to in-frame rearrangements with V and J called. A share of clones is missing; checked studies link under half to unresolved V genes, and the rest is unexplained. Clone size and the V and J calls come from that table; the DNA yielded D and trimming. The sample yields tens of thousands of clones; 70% to 85% were counted once. About 20% of the sample is in the top ten clones.

The CDR3 holds 14 amino acids from the cysteine to the phenylalanine. Only CDR3 DNA is held: 42 bases, read in frame from base 1. V is reduced by 4 bases and J by 3 bases, leaving a spacing of 13 bases between them. CDR1 and CDR2 (SGHRS, YFSETQ) derive from the germline V gene. To be included, a participant needed at least one PBMC sample from before ART initiation plus at least two post-ART samples. All participants with HIV were treated in the United States of America. Before DNA extraction, cryopreserved samples of 1-10 million PBMC were thawed and washed. At the time of the earliest PBMC sample, participants with HIV were aged between 23 and 54 years. PBMC samples from each participant spanned 1-4 timepoints before ART initiation and 2-8 timepoints after ART initiation, with a median of 7 samples. Serial HIV viral load, CD4+ T-cell count, ART history and demographic data were obtained for every participant. A Qiagen kit on a QIAcube was used to extract genomic DNA from unsorted PBMC, with samples processed in batches of 12.

This sequence uses TRBV5-1 and TRBJ1-2, with the D gene not clear enough to name. Specimen: unsorted PBMCs, collected 0.1 years before starting antiretroviral therapy. The origin of this receptor is a young man with HIV. The sequence in DNA is TGCGCCAGCAGCGGAGCTGTGTGGGACTATGGCTACACCTTC. Translated, it reads CASSGAVWDYGYTF. Here the CDR3 is joined to the reference TRBV5-1 and TRBJ1-2 genes, and the full variable domain is: KAGVTQTPRYLIKTRGQQVTLSCSPISGHRSVSWYQQTPGQGLQFLFEYFSETQRNKGNFPGRFSGRQFSNSRSEMNVSTLELGDSALYLCASSGAVWDYGYTFGSGTRLTVV.